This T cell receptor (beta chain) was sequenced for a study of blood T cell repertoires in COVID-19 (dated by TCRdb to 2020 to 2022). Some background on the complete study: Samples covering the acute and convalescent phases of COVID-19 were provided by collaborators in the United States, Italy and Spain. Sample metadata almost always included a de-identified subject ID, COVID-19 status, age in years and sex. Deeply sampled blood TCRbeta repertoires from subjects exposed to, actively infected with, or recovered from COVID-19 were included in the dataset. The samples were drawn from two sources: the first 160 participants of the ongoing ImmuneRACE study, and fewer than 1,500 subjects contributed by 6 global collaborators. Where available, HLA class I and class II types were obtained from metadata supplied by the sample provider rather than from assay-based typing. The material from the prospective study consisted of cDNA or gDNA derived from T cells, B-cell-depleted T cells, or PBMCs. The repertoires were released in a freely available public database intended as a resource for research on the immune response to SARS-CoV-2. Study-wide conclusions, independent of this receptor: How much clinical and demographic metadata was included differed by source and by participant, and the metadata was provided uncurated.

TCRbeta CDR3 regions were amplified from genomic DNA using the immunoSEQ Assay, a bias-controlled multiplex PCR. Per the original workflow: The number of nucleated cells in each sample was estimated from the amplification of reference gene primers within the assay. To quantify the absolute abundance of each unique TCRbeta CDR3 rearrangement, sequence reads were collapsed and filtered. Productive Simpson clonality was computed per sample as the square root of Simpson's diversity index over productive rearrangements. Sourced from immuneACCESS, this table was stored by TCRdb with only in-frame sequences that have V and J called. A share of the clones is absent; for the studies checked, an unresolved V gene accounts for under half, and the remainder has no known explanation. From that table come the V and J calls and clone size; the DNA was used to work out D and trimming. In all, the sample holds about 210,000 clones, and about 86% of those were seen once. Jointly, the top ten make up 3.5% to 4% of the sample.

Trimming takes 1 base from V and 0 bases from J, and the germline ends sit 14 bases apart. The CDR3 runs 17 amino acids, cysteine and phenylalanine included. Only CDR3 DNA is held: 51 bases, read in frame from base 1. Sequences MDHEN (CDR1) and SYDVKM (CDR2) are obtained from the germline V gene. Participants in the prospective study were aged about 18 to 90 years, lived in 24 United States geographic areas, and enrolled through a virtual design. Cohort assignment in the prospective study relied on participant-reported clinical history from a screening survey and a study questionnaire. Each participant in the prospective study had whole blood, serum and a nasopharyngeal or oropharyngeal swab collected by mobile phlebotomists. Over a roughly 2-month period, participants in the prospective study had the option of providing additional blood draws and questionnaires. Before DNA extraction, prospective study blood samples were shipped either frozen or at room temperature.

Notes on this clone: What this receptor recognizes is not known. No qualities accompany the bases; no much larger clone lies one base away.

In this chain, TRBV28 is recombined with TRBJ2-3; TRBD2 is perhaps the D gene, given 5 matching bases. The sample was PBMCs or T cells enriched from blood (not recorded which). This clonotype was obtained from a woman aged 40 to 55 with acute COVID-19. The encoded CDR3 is CASSLSGGVSSTDTQYF. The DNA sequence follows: TGTGCCAGCAGTTTATCTGGAGGCGTTTCTAGCACAGATACGCAGTATTTT.